This TCR beta chain was obtained from a study of T-cell memory formation after mild COVID-19. Germline V gives CDR1 DFQATT, CDR2 SNEGSKA (reference sequence). The CDR3 is 14 residues long. V shed 4 bases and J shed 8 bases, with 18 bases lying between them. TCRdb reprocessed the 5' RACE reads with MiXCR, giving one entry per CDR3 protein. This table holds roughly 150,000 distinct CDR3 sequences, around 13% found once. This clonotype was observed a handful of times. As yet, its antigen is unknown. Study-wide results and limits: Second-wave clones reaching peak frequency on day 37 lacked confirmed SARS-CoV-2 specificity.

The receptor was derived from an adult woman who had mild COVID-19 (a few samples of this study predate the infection). Cell type and time point are not known. This chain links TRBV20-1 with TRBJ2-4; possible D gene TRBD1, 5 bases. The sequenced sample was PBMCs or a T cell subset sorted from them (not recorded which). DNA of the CDR3: TGCAGTGCTAAGGGGCTAAATCTCGAGGACATTCAGTACTTC. This gives the protein CSAKGLNLEDIQYF.